These T cell receptor beta chains were read from a single sample in a study of shared clonotypes between healthy human individuals. TCRdb's table, derived via immunoSEQ multiplex PCR, lists solely in-frame clones and lacks some. Here the sample spans roughly 660,000 clones, around 90% being singletons. The sample consisted of memory CD8+ T cells from PBMCs. Receptors were obtained from a man between 18 and 29 years old in good health. Some clones in this sample may be carry-over from other donors' samples. The CDR3 runs from the conserved cysteine through the conserved F or W. Each record gives: CDR3 protein, CDR3 DNA, D gene, clone size, V gene, J gene. The D gene is left open where the match is weak. A row's size may be missing; if present it is once, few, many or a size class.

CDR3aa: CASSLGQGMSYGYTF; CDR3nt: TGTGCCAGCAGTCTCGGACAGGGCATGTCCTATGGCTACACCTTC; d_gene: TRBD1; abundance: -; v_gene: TRBV28; j_gene: TRBJ1-2
CDR3aa: CASSLDRSADTQYF; CDR3nt: TGTGCCAGCAGTTTGGACAGGTCGGCAGATACGCAGTATTTT; d_gene: TRBD1; abundance: -; v_gene: TRBV28; j_gene: TRBJ2-3
CDR3aa: CASSPDLQREDTGELFF; CDR3nt: TGTGCCAGCAGCCCCGACCTCCAGCGGGAGGACACCGGGGAGCTGTTTTTT; d_gene: TRBD2; abundance: -; v_gene: TRBV27; j_gene: TRBJ2-2
CDR3aa: CASSSYGLAGTTDTQYF; CDR3nt: TGTGCCAGCAGCTCCTATGGACTAGCGGGCACCACAGATACGCAGTATTTT; d_gene: TRBD2; abundance: -; v_gene: TRBV5-6; j_gene: TRBJ2-3
CDR3aa: CASSLEPYNEQFF; CDR3nt: TGTGCCAGCAGCCTGGAACCCTACAATGAGCAGTTCTTC; d_gene: -; abundance: -; v_gene: TRBV7-9; j_gene: TRBJ2-1
CDR3aa: CASSWGGQYNEQFF; CDR3nt: TGTGCCAGCAGCTGGGGGGGGCAGTACAATGAGCAGTTCTTC; d_gene: -; abundance: -; v_gene: TRBV28; j_gene: TRBJ2-1
CDR3aa: CASSAAQVLDNEQFF; CDR3nt: TGTGCCAGCAGCGCGGCTCAGGTACTGGACAATGAGCAGTTCTTC; d_gene: -; abundance: -; v_gene: TRBV9; j_gene: TRBJ2-1
CDR3aa: CASSFRVATNEKLFF; CDR3nt: TGTGCCAGCAGTTTCAGGGTTGCAACTAATGAAAAACTGTTTTTT; d_gene: -; abundance: -; v_gene: TRBV28; j_gene: TRBJ1-4
CDR3aa: CASSGNAAYEQYF; CDR3nt: TGTGCCAGTTCCGGGAACGCCGCGTACGAGCAGTACTTC; d_gene: -; abundance: -; v_gene: TRBV27; j_gene: TRBJ2-7
CDR3aa: CASRATGGAEDEQFF; CDR3nt: TGTGCCTCCCGGGCTACGGGCGGAGCCGAGGATGAGCAGTTCTTC; d_gene: -; abundance: -; v_gene: TRBV30; j_gene: TRBJ2-1
CDR3aa: CASSFSGAYEQYF; CDR3nt: TGTGCCAGCAGTTTCTCCGGGGCCTACGAGCAGTACTTC; d_gene: -; abundance: -; v_gene: TRBV27; j_gene: TRBJ2-7
CDR3aa: CASSPSQGRVLYEQYF; CDR3nt: TGTGCCAGCAGTCCCTCTCAGGGCAGGGTTCTCTACGAGCAGTACTTC; d_gene: -; abundance: -; v_gene: TRBV27; j_gene: TRBJ2-7
CDR3aa: CASSEGPTSTGELFF; CDR3nt: TGTGCCAGCAGTGAAGGTCCGACTAGCACCGGGGAGCTGTTTTTT; d_gene: -; abundance: once; v_gene: TRBV6-1; j_gene: TRBJ2-2
CDR3aa: CASSTRTDHNEKLFF; CDR3nt: TGTGCCAGCAGCACCCGGACAGATCATAATGAAAAACTGTTTTTT; d_gene: -; abundance: -; v_gene: TRBV7-9; j_gene: TRBJ1-4
CDR3aa: CASSVTSGRSDTQYF; CDR3nt: TGTGCCAGCAGTGTGACTAGCGGGAGGTCAGATACGCAGTATTTT; d_gene: TRBD2; abundance: once; v_gene: TRBV6-1; j_gene: TRBJ2-3
CDR3aa: CASSESPQGELYGYTF; CDR3nt: TGTGCCAGCAGTGAATCCCCACAAGGGGAGCTCTATGGCTACACCTTC; d_gene: -; abundance: -; v_gene: TRBV25-1; j_gene: TRBJ1-2
CDR3aa: CASRDSHYGYTF; CDR3nt: TGTGCCAGCAGGGACAGTCATTATGGCTACACCTTC; d_gene: -; abundance: -; v_gene: TRBV27; j_gene: TRBJ1-2
CDR3aa: CASMSLLEGDEQFF; CDR3nt: TGCGCCAGCATGAGCCTCCTAGAGGGGGATGAGCAGTTCTTC; d_gene: -; abundance: -; v_gene: TRBV10-2; j_gene: TRBJ2-1
CDR3aa: CASSPVAGEKQETQYF; CDR3nt: TGTGCCAGCAGCCCCGTCGCGGGAGAGAAACAAGAGACCCAGTACTTC; d_gene: TRBD2; abundance: once; v_gene: TRBV14; j_gene: TRBJ2-5
CDR3aa: CASRSPGLQNTGELFF; CDR3nt: TGTGCCAGTAGATCACCGGGACTCCAAAACACCGGGGAGCTGTTTTTT; d_gene: -; abundance: -; v_gene: TRBV19; j_gene: TRBJ2-2
CDR3aa: CASSSPPRDSYYGYTF; CDR3nt: TGTGCCAGCAGCTCCCCTCCCCGGGACAGCTACTATGGCTACACCTTC; d_gene: TRBD1; abundance: -; v_gene: TRBV13; j_gene: TRBJ1-2
CDR3aa: CASSPGLSSTDTQYF; CDR3nt: TGCGCCAGCAGCCCGGGACTTTCTAGCACAGATACGCAGTATTTT; d_gene: -; abundance: -; v_gene: TRBV5-1; j_gene: TRBJ2-3
CDR3aa: CASTLSGWGSYEQYF; CDR3nt: TGTGCCAGCACACTTAGCGGGTGGGGATCCTACGAGCAGTACTTC; d_gene: TRBD2; abundance: -; v_gene: TRBV27; j_gene: TRBJ2-7
CDR3aa: CASSLLGRPAFF; CDR3nt: TGTGCCAGCAGCTTGTTGGGCAGGCCAGCTTTCTTT; d_gene: -; abundance: -; v_gene: TRBV5-6; j_gene: TRBJ1-1
CDR3aa: CATRFRTGILSPLHF; CDR3nt: TGTGCCACCCGCTTCCGGACGGGAATCCTTTCACCCCTCCACTTT; d_gene: -; abundance: -; v_gene: TRBV28; j_gene: TRBJ1-6
CDR3aa: CSVAGDRGRNEQYF; CDR3nt: TGCAGCGTCGCAGGGGACAGGGGGCGAAACGAGCAGTACTTC; d_gene: TRBD1; abundance: -; v_gene: TRBV29-1; j_gene: TRBJ2-7
CDR3aa: CASSIRGSPAQETQYF; CDR3nt: TGTGCCAGCAGCATAAGGGGGAGCCCGGCACAAGAGACCCAGTACTTC; d_gene: -; abundance: -; v_gene: TRBV21-1; j_gene: TRBJ2-5
CDR3aa: CASSSYNEQFF; CDR3nt: TGTGCCAGCAGCTCGTACAATGAGCAGTTCTTC; d_gene: -; abundance: -; v_gene: TRBV5-4; j_gene: TRBJ2-1
CDR3aa: CASSFFPWGSGANVLTF; CDR3nt: TGTGCCAGCAGCTTCTTTCCTTGGGGCTCTGGGGCCAACGTCCTGACTTTC; d_gene: -; abundance: -; v_gene: TRBV7-9; j_gene: TRBJ2-6
CDR3aa: CASSLAYNEQFF; CDR3nt: TGTGCCAGCAGCTTGGCATACAATGAGCAGTTCTTC; d_gene: -; abundance: -; v_gene: TRBV13; j_gene: TRBJ2-1
CDR3aa: CASSKLAGVLYEQYF; CDR3nt: TGTGCCAGTAGTAAACTAGCGGGAGTCCTTTACGAGCAGTACTTC; d_gene: TRBD2; abundance: -; v_gene: TRBV19; j_gene: TRBJ2-7
CDR3aa: CASSQGGTEAFF; CDR3nt: TGTGCCAGTTCCCAGGGGGGGACTGAAGCTTTCTTT; d_gene: TRBD1; abundance: -; v_gene: TRBV27; j_gene: TRBJ1-1
CDR3aa: CASSSEDRDNEQFF; CDR3nt: TGTGCCAGCAGTTCTGAGGACAGGGACAATGAGCAGTTCTTC; d_gene: TRBD1; abundance: -; v_gene: TRBV28; j_gene: TRBJ2-1
CDR3aa: CASSHRLARYNEQFF; CDR3nt: TGTGCCAGCAGCCACCGGCTAGCGAGGTACAATGAGCAGTTCTTC; d_gene: -; abundance: -; v_gene: TRBV7-8; j_gene: TRBJ2-1
CDR3aa: CASSLDGTGANTQYF; CDR3nt: TGTGCCAGCAGCTTAGATGGGACAGGGGCGAATACGCAGTATTTT; d_gene: TRBD1; abundance: -; v_gene: TRBV7-9; j_gene: TRBJ2-3
CDR3aa: CASSLRPVGETQYF; CDR3nt: TGTGCCAGCAGCTTACGTCCGGTTGGAGAGACCCAGTACTTC; d_gene: -; abundance: -; v_gene: TRBV7-9; j_gene: TRBJ2-5
CDR3aa: CASSPGQGAWDTQYF; CDR3nt: TGTGCCAGCAGTCCGGGACAGGGGGCATGGGATACGCAGTATTTT; d_gene: TRBD1; abundance: -; v_gene: TRBV28; j_gene: TRBJ2-3
CDR3aa: CASRTPGSAGELFF; CDR3nt: TGTGCCAGCCGGACTCCTGGTAGCGCCGGGGAGCTGTTTTTT; d_gene: -; abundance: -; v_gene: TRBV10-3; j_gene: TRBJ2-2
CDR3aa: CASSLWPRQGGSTEAFF; CDR3nt: TGTGCCAGCAGTTTATGGCCCCGGCAGGGCGGAAGCACTGAAGCTTTCTTT; d_gene: -; abundance: -; v_gene: TRBV28; j_gene: TRBJ1-1
CDR3aa: CASSFAGGGEQPQHF; CDR3nt: TGTGCCAGCAGCTTCGCAGGGGGCGGAGAACAGCCCCAGCATTTT; d_gene: TRBD1; abundance: few; v_gene: TRBV7-9; j_gene: TRBJ1-5
CDR3aa: CASRDSLGYYEQYF; CDR3nt: TGCGCCAGCAGGGACAGTCTGGGGTACTACGAGCAGTACTTC; d_gene: -; abundance: -; v_gene: TRBV10-2; j_gene: TRBJ2-7
CDR3aa: CAISESGTEAFF; CDR3nt: TGTGCCATCAGTGAGTCGGGCACTGAAGCTTTCTTT; d_gene: -; abundance: once; v_gene: TRBV10-3; j_gene: TRBJ1-1
CDR3aa: CASSGGQGAYEQYF; CDR3nt: TGCGCCAGCAGCGGGGGACAGGGGGCCTACGAGCAGTACTTC; d_gene: TRBD1; abundance: few; v_gene: TRBV5-1; j_gene: TRBJ2-7
CDR3aa: CASSVGTSGRAGEQYF; CDR3nt: TGTGCCAGCAGCGTCGGGACTAGCGGGAGGGCGGGCGAGCAGTACTTC; d_gene: TRBD2; abundance: -; v_gene: TRBV13; j_gene: TRBJ2-7
CDR3aa: CATKQRTSVDTQYF; CDR3nt: TGTGCCACCAAGCAAAGGACTAGTGTGGATACGCAGTATTTT; d_gene: TRBD2; abundance: once; v_gene: TRBV15; j_gene: TRBJ2-3